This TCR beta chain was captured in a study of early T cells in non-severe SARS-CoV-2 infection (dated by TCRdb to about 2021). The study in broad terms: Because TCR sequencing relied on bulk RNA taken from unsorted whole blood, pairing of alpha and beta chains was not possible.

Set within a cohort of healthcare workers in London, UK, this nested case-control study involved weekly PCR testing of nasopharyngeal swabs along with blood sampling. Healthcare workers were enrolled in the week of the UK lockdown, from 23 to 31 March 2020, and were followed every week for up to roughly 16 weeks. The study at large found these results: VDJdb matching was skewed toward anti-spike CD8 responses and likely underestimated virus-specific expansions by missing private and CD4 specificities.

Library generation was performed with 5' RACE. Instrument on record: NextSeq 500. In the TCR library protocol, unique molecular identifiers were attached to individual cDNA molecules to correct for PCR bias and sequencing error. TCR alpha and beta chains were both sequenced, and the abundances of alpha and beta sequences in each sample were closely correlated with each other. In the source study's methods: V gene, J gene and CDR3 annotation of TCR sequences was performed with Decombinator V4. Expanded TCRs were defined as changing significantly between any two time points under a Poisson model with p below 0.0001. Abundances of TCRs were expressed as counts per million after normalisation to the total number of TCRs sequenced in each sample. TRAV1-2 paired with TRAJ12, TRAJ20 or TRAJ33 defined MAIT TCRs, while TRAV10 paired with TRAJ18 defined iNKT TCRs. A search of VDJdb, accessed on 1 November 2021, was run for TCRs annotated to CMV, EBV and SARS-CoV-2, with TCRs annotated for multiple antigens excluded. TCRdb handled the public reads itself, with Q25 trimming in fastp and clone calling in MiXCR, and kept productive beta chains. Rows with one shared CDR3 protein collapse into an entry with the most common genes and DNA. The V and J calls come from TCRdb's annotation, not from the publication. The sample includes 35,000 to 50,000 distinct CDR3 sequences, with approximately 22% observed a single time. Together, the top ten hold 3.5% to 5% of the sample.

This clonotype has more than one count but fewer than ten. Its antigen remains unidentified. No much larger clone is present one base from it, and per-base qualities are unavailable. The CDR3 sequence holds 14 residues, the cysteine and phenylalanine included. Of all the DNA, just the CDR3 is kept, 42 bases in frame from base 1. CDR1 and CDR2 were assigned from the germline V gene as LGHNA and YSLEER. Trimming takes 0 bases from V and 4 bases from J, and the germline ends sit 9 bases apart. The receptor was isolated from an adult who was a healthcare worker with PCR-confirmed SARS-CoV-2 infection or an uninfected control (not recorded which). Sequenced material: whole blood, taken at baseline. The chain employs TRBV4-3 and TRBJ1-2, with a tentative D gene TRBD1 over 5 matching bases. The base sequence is TGCGCCAGCAGCCAAGACGGGACTTTCTATGGCTACACCTTC. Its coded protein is CASSQDGTFYGYTF.